The clone carrying this T cell receptor (beta chain) was seen more than once but under ten times. What it binds is not known. This sample was included in a study of blood T cells in healthy people across ages. Germline CDR1 reads LGHDT; CDR2 reads YNNKEL (reference sequence). The length of the CDR3 is 17 residues. Germline trimming cut 4 bases from V and 0 bases from J; bases unmatched to any gene: 11. A second PCR of 7 to 11 cycles used a sample-barcoded 5' primer and a J-beta primer mix. Template switching added a 12-random-nucleotide identifier to every cDNA molecule. Via MiXCR, TCRdb re-called the 5' RACE reads, giving one row per CDR3 protein. The sample holds around 600,000 distinct CDR3 sequences, roughly 48% seen once. The study, taken as a whole, reports: Expanded clonotype changes were possibly confounded by unknown donor CMV status. Age advanced and TCR beta diversity per million T cells fell, roughly linearly.

This sequence joins TRBV3-1 and TRBJ2-7; 8 nucleotides match TRBD1. This clonotype was sampled from a man older than 75 in good health. Input material: blood. CDR3 in DNA: TGTGCCAGCAGCCCGAGATCAGGGGGCTTCCTCTCCTACGAGCAGTACTTC. Translation gives CASSPRSGGFLSYEQYF.